This record looks at one T cell receptor (beta chain) sequence and its context. The antigen remains undetermined. This entry comes from a study of T cell responses to AZD1222 COVID-19 vaccine. Broader study findings: Recipients of two AZD1222 doses showed rising Spike-specific TCR breadth and depth. Females outnumbered males among donors, who were mostly white British; clonal diversity was possibly underestimated. Repertoires were obtained only post-peak T cell response. Regions left unmutated in variants are reportedly the target of nearly half of spike-specific TCRs.

The CDR3 is 15 amino acids. Germline V gene lookup returns CDR1 LGHNA and CDR2 YSLEER. The V segment lost 4 bases and the J segment 0 bases; nucleotides outside the gene matches: 3. Using immunoSEQ multiplex PCR, the repertoire was profiled, and TCRdb retains in-frame clones only, with some absent. The table has approximately 140,000 clones, roughly nine tenths seen once. The input for sequencing was peripheral blood, taken 28 days after the second AZD1222 dose. The chain carries TRBV4-3 and TRBJ1-1, with 9 bases matching TRBD1. The TCR originated in an adult who received the AZD1222 COVID-19 vaccine. CDR3: CASSRTGVLNTEAFF. The CDR3 DNA reads as TGCGCCAGCAGCCGGACAGGGGTTTTGAACACTGAAGCTTTCTTT.